The next 7 T cell receptor beta chains were all read from a single sample in a study of tumor-infiltrating lymphocytes in localized non-small cell lung cancer. Generated by immunoSEQ multiplex PCR, the TCRdb table keeps only in-frame clones and is missing some. The data contain some 17,000 clones, 70% to 85% of them seen just once; the ten biggest clones take up over 6%. Sequencing was carried out using lung tumor tissue. Receptors originate from a human donor with non-small cell lung cancer.

The V call is TRBV19, the J call TRBJ2-7, with TRBD2 identical over 10 bases. Germline CDR1 is LNHDA and CDR2 is SQIVND (reference sequence). V was pared by 10 bases and J by 3 bases, with 9 bases of the junction left unmatched. The CDR3 totals 14 residues. This chain's CDR3 is CATRSRTSGYEQYF. The CDR3 nucleotides read TGTGCCACGAGATCTAGGACTAGCGGCTACGAGCAGTACTTC.

The chain combines TRBV28 with TRBJ2-2; no reliable D call. Germline V CDR1 and CDR2: MDHEN, SYDVKM. CDR3 length equals 12 residues. Trimming pared 2 bases from V and 6 bases from J, leaving 4 bases between. The CDR3 region is CASSLEAGELFF. The CDR3 bases are TGTGCCAGCAGTTTAGAAGCCGGGGAGCTGTTTTTT.

The chain uses TRBV9 and TRBJ2-3, with D unresolved. The CDR3 has 16 residues. The germline V gene has CDR1 SGDLS and CDR2 YYNGEE. Trimming removed 0 bases from V and 0 bases from J, with 11 bases in between. The CDR3 loop reads CASSVGATRSTDTQYF. The CDR3 region has the DNA TGTGCCAGCAGCGTAGGCGCCACCAGGAGCACAGATACGCAGTATTTT.

The chain recombines TRBV4-3 with TRBJ1-2; weak D call: TRBD1 (6 bases). In germline, CDR1 is LGHNA, CDR2 YSLEER. The CDR3 is 15 amino acids. Between the trimmed V and J ends, which lost 0 bases and 5 bases, there was a span of 13 bases. The CDR3 spells CASSQDAGHIYGYTF. In DNA form, the CDR3 reads TGCGCCAGCAGCCAAGACGCGGGACACATATATGGCTACACCTTC.

J is TRBJ2-2 and V is TRBV7-2; 7 bases agree with TRBD2. Germline-derived CDR1 and CDR2 are SGHTA and FQGNSA. The junction had 7 bases not matched to a gene; V was cut back by 4 bases and J by 2 bases. CDR3 length equals 16 residues. The CDR3 spells CASSSTGTINTGELFF. CDR3 DNA: TGTGCCAGCAGCTCAACCGGGACTATTAACACCGGGGAGCTGTTTTTT.

This clone occurred a few times. J is TRBJ2-7 and V is TRBV6-6; 11 bases are a match to TRBD2. CDR1 and CDR2 (germline): MNHNY, SVGAGI (reference sequence). This CDR3 has 16 amino acids. V gave up 2 bases and J gave up 0 bases; unmatched junction bases: 3. The CDR3 DNA reads TGTGCCAGCAGTTACCCAACTAGCGGGAGCTCCTACGAGCAGTACTTC. This codes for CASSYPTSGSSYEQYF.

The chain combines TRBV15 with TRBJ1-2, with D unresolved. Germline V lookup: CDR1 LNHNV, CDR2 YYDKDF (reference sequence). Trimming cost V 0 bases and J 3 bases, with 8 bases left between them. The CDR3 runs 14 residues. CDR3 DNA sequence: TGTGCCACCAGCAGAGATCAGGCGGACTATGGCTACACCTTC. Its translation is CATSRDQADYGYTF. The whole variable domain, filled in from reference TRBV15 and TRBJ1-2, reads DAMVIQNPRYQVTQFGKPVTLSCSQTLNHNVMYWYQQKSSQAPKLLFHYYDKDFNNEADTPDNFQSRRPNTSFCFLDIRSPGLGDTAMYLCATSRDQADYGYTFGSGTRLTVV.